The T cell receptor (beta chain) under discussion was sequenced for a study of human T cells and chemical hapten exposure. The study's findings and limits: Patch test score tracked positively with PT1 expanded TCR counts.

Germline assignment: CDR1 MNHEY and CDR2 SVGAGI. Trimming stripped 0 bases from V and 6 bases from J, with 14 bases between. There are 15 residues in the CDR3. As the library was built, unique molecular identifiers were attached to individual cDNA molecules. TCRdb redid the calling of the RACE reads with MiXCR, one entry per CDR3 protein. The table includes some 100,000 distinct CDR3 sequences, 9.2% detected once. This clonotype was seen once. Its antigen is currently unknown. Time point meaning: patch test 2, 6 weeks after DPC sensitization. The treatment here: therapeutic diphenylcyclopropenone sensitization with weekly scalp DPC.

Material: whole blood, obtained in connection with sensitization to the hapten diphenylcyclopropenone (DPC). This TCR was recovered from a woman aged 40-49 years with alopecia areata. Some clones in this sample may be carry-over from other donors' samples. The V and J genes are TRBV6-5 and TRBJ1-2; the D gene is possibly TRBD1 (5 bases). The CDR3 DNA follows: TGTGCCAGCAGTTACTCGACCAGGGTGGGTGATGGCTACACCTTC. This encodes CASSYSTRVGDGYTF.